Shown below are 14 T cell receptor beta chains from a single sample sequenced in a study of cytomegalovirus exposure and HLA in healthy donors (TCRdb year 2017). Libraries were prepared through the immunoSEQ multiplex PCR assay. What TCRdb holds here is the immuneACCESS table cut down to in-frame rearrangements. Part of the clones is not present; checked against another copy, under half of the missing clones reflect an unresolved V gene, and the others are unexplained. The sample records around 200,000 clones, 84% of which are singletons. About 2.8% of the sample is held by the ten biggest clonotypes. The sequenced material came from PBMCs. These TCRs come from a woman in her late teens or twenties in good health and CMV-seropositive.

The chain is built from TRBV5-8 and TRBJ1-4; 8 bases fit TRBD1. The CDR3 sequence is 14 residues long. The J segment lost 11 bases and the V segment lost 3 bases, leaving 9 bases of the junction unmatched. The germline V gene encodes CDR1 SGHTS and CDR2 YDEGEE. The CDR3 protein is CASSSGQGGEKLFF. CDR3 nucleotides: TGTGCCAGCAGCTCCGGACAGGGAGGCGAGAAACTGTTTTTT.

The genes are TRBV6-1 and TRBJ1-4, with TRBD1 matching 7 bases. Germline loops: CDR1 MNHNS, CDR2 SASEGT. The CDR3 totals 15 residues. The V and J ends lost 4 bases and 3 bases, in that order; junction bases with no gene match: 5. In DNA form, the CDR3 reads TGTGCCAGCAGTGGAAACAGGGGAGCTAATGAAAAACTGTTTTTT. It yields the protein CASSGNRGANEKLFF.

The count of this clone is one. The chain is built from TRBV2 and TRBJ2-3; no clear D gene. The CDR3 consists of 13 residues. The germline V and J ends were trimmed by 2 bases and 4 bases, with 7 bases remaining between them. Germline V lookup: CDR1 SNHLY, CDR2 FYNNEI. CDR3 in amino acids: CASSESGSDTQYF. In DNA form, the CDR3 reads TGTGCCAGCAGTGAATCAGGATCAGATACGCAGTATTTT.

V usage is TRBV19 and J usage is TRBJ1-1; the D is unclear. From germline, CDR1 is LNHDA and CDR2 SQIVND (reference sequence). The CDR3 runs to 13 residues. The V end was cut by 4 bases, the J end by 6 bases, with 12 bases between. CDR3 DNA sequence: TGTGCCAGTAGTAGGAGGACGGACGCTGAAGCTTTCTTT. It encodes CASSRRTDAEAFF. The whole variable domain, remainder taken from reference TRBV19 and TRBJ1-1, is DGGITQSPKYLFRKEGQNVTLSCEQNLNHDAMYWYRQDPGQGLRLIYYSQIVNDFQKGDIAEGYSVSREKKESFPLTVTSAQKNPTAFYLCASSRRTDAEAFFGQGTRLTVV.

The chain has TRBV5-1 and TRBJ1-1; D is unresolved. With 4 bases removed from V and 4 bases from J, the gap between germline ends came to 11 bases. This CDR3 contains 13 residues. Germline lookup yields CDR1 SGHRS and CDR2 YFSETQ. The CDR3 DNA is TGCGCCAGCAGCCTTGTGACGGGCACTGAAGCTTTCTTT. It yields the protein CASSLVTGTEAFF. Based on the CDR3 plus reference TRBV5-1 and TRBJ1-1, the full variable domain is KAGVTQTPRYLIKTRGQQVTLSCSPISGHRSVSWYQQTPGQGLQFLFEYFSETQRNKGNFPGRFSGRQFSNSRSEMNVSTLELGDSALYLCASSLVTGTEAFFGQGTRLTVV.

The chain carries TRBV6-1 and TRBJ2-7; 7 bases are shared with TRBD1. Germline V gene sequence: CDR1 MNHNS, CDR2 SASEGT. After removal of 6 bases from V and 2 bases from J, the junction contained 1 base not matched to a gene. This CDR3 spans 12 amino acids. The CDR3 DNA is TGTGCCAGCAGCCAGGGGGCCTACGAGCAGTACTTC. This gives the protein CASSQGAYEQYF.

The chain carries TRBV20-1 and TRBJ1-1; D not resolved. Germline lookup yields CDR1 DFQATT and CDR2 SNEGSKA (reference sequence). CDR3 length: 11 residues. V lost 7 bases to trimming and J lost 8 bases, with 14 bases between them. CDR3 region: CSVRRGREAFF. CDR3 bases: TGCAGTGTCAGACGGGGTCGCGAAGCTTTCTTT.

This clone was counted a single time. This rearrangement joins TRBV7-8 to TRBJ2-7; 7 positions agree with TRBD1. V shed 2 bases, J shed 4 bases, and the junction held 5 bases outside the gene matches. The CDR3 extends over 14 amino acids. Per the germline V gene, CDR1 is SGHVS and CDR2 is FQNEAQ. The CDR3: CASSLRGGLYEQYF. CDR3 bases: TGTGCCAGCAGCTTAAGAGGGGGCCTATACGAGCAGTACTTC.

The V and J genes are TRBV11-2 and TRBJ2-2; 13 bases align to TRBD2. Germline values: CDR1 SGHAT, CDR2 FQNNGV. Trimming took 5 bases from V and 3 from J; bases not matched to a gene: 6. The CDR3 spans 17 residues. CDR3 protein: CASSRGLAGTYTGELFF. CDR3 sequence (DNA): TGTGCCAGCAGCAGGGGACTAGCGGGGACATACACCGGGGAGCTGTTTTTT.

The rearrangement joins TRBV5-1 to TRBJ2-3, with 13 bases fitting TRBD2. The CDR3 length is 21 residues. Trimming took 4 bases from V and 2 from J; bases not matched to a gene: 19. CDR1 is SGHRS, CDR2 YFSETQ, per germline. CDR3 bases: TGCGCCAGCAGCACCCCCCAGGGACTAGCGGGGCGGGCTGTCACCACAGATACGCAGTATTTT. Amino acids: CASSTPQGLAGRAVTTDTQYF.

This chain uses TRBV2 with TRBJ2-3; D is uncertain. This CDR3 is 13 amino acids long. Germline loops: CDR1 SNHLY, CDR2 FYNNEI. Trimming took off 2 bases at V and 6 bases at J, with 9 bases between the two ends. The CDR3 region is CASSELTSDTQYF. The CDR3, as DNA: TGTGCCAGCAGTGAACTGACTTCGGATACGCAGTATTTT.

The chain has TRBV12-5 and TRBJ2-3, with D perhaps matching TRBD1 (6 bases). There are 13 residues in the CDR3. Germline V gene sequence: CDR1 LGHNT, CDR2 FRNRAP. Trimming pared 6 bases from V and 1 base from J, leaving 8 bases between. The CDR3 coding sequence is TGTGCTAGTGGCAGGGGTGGCACAGATACGCAGTATTTT. It specifies CASGRGGTDTQYF.

The chain couples TRBV19 to TRBJ1-2, with 7 bases lining up with TRBD1. V gave up 8 bases and J gave up 6 bases; unmatched junction bases: 6. Looked up from germline, CDR1 is LNHDA and CDR2 is SQIVND (reference sequence). The CDR3 is 12 residues long. The CDR3 here is CASSYRGDGYTF. CDR3 nucleotides: TGTGCCAGTTCCTACAGGGGAGATGGCTACACCTTC.

The CDR3 DNA is TGTGCCAGCAGCTTAGGTGGAGCAGATACGCAGTATTTT. This encodes CASSLGGADTQYF. The chain uses TRBV7-3 and TRBJ2-3; no clear D. Germline values: CDR1 SGHTA, CDR2 FQGTGA. V gave up 2 bases and J gave up 4 bases, with 7 bases separating them. There are 13 residues in the CDR3.